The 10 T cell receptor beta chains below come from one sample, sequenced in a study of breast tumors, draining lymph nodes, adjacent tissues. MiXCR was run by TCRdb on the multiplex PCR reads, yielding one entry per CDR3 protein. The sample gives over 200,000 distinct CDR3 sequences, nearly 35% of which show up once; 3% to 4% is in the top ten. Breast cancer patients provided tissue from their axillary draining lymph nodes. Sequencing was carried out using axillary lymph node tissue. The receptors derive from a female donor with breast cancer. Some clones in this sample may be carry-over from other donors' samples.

CDR3 sequence (DNA): TGTGCCAGCAGCCCAGGGGGGGAATCACCCCTCCACTTT. As protein: CASSPGGESPLHF. The chain employs TRBV12-5 and TRBJ1-6; TRBD1 matches 7 bases. This CDR3 is built from 13 residues. From germline, CDR1 is LGHNT and CDR2 FRNRAP.

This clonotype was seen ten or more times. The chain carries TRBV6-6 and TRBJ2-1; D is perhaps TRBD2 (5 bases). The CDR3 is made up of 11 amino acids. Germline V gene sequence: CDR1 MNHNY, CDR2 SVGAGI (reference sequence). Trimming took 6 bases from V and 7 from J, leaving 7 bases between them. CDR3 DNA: TGTGCCAGCAGGGGAGATAATGAGCAGTTCTTC. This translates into CASRGDNEQFF.

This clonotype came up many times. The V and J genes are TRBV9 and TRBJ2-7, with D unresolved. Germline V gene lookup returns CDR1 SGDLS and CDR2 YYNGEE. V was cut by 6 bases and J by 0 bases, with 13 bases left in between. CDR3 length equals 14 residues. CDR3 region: CASTPSMSSYEQYF. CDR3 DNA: TGTGCCAGCACCCCATCAATGAGCTCCTACGAGCAGTACTTC.

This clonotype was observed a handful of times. This CDR3 is CASSLGSGGADTQYF. The CDR3 DNA sequence: TGCGCCAGCAGCTTGGGGTCAGGAGGGGCAGATACGCAGTATTTT. The chain joins TRBV5-1 to TRBJ2-3, with D possibly matching TRBD2 (6 bases). The CDR3 runs to 15 residues. Germline CDR1 reads SGHRS; CDR2 reads YFSETQ. The V gene lost 0 bases and the J gene lost 4 bases, with 12 bases spanning the gap.

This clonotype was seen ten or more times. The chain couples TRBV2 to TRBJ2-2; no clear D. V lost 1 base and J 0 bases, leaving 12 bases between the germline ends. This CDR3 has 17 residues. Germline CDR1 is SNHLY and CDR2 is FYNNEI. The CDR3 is CASSEGRKVANTGELFF. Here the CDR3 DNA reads TGTGCCAGCAGTGAAGGTAGGAAGGTCGCGAACACCGGGGAGCTGTTTTTT.

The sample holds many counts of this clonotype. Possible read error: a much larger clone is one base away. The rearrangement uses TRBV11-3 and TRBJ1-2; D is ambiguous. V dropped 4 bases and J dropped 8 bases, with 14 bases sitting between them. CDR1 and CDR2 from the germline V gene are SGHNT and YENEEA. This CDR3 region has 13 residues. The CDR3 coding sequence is TGTGCCAGCAGCTCCAGGACGTGGGCGGGCTACACCTTC. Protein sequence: CASSSRTWAGYTF. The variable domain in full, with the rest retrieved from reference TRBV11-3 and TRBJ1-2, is EAGVVQSPRYKIIEKKQPVAFWCNPISGHNTLYWYLQNLGQGPELLIRYENEEAVDDSQLPKDRFSAERLKGVDSTLKIQPAELGDSAVYLCASSSRTWAGYTFGSGTRLTVV.

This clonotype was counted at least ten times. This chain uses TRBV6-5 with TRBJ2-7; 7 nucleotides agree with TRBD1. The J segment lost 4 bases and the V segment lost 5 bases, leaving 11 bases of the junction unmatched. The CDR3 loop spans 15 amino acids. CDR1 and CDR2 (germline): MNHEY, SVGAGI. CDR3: CASSLTIMTGYEQYF. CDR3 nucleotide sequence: TGTGCCAGCAGTCTTACGATCATGACAGGGTACGAGCAGTACTTC.

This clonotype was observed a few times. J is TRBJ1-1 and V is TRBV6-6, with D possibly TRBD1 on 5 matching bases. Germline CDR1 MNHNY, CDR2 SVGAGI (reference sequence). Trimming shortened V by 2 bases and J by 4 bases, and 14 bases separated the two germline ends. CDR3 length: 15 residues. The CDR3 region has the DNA TGTGCCAGCAGTTACGCGAGGGGTCGGACCACTGAAGCTTTCTTT. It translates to CASSYARGRTTEAFF.

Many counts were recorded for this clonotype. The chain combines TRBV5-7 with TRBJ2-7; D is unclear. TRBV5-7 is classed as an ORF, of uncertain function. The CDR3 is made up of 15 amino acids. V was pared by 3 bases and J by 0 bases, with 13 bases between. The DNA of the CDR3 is TGTGCCAGCAGCTCGAACCGGAAGTACTCCTACGAGCAGTACTTC. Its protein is CASSSNRKYSYEQYF.

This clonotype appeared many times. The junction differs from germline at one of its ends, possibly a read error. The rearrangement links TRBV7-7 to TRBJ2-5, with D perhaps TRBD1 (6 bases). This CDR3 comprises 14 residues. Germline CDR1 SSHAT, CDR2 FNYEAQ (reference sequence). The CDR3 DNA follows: TGTGCTAGCAGCTTAAACAGGGTACGGGAGACCCAGTACTTC. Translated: CASSLNRVRETQYF.